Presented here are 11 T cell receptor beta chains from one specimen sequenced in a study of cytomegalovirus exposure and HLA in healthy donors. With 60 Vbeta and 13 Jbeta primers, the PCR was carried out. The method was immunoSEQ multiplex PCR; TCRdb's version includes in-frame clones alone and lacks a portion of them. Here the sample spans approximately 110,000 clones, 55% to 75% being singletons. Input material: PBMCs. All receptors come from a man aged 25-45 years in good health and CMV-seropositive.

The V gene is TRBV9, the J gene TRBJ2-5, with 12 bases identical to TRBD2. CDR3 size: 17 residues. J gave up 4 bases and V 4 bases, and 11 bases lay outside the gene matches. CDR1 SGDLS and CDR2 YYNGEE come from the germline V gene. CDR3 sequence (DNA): TGTGCCAGCAGCCTGACCCCTAGCGGGGGGGCGGGAGAGACCCAGTACTTC. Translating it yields CASSLTPSGGAGETQYF. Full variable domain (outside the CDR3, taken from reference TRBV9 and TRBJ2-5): DSGVTQTPKHLITATGQRVTLRCSPRSGDLSVYWYQQSLDQGLQFLIQYYNGEERAKGNILERFSAQQFPDLHSELNLSSLELGDSALYFCASSLTPSGGAGETQYFGPGTRLLVL.

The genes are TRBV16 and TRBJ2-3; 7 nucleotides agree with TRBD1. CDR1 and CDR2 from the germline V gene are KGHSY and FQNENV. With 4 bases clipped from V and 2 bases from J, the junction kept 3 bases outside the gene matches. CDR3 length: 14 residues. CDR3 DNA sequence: TGTGCCAGCAGCCTCAAGGGGGCCACAGATACGCAGTATTTT. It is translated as CASSLKGATDTQYF.

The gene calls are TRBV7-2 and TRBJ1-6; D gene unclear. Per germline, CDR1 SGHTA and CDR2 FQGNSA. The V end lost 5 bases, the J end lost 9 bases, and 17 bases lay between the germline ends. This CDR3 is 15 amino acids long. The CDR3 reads CASSPSGSGFSPLHF. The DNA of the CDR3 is TGTGCCAGCAGCCCGAGCGGCTCGGGATTTTCACCCCTCCACTTT.

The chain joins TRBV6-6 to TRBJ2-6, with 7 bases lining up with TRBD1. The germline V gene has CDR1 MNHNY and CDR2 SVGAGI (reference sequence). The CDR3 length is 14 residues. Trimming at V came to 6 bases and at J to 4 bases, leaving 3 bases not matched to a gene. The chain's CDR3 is CASSTGAGANVLTF. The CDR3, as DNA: TGTGCCAGCAGCACAGGGGCCGGGGCCAACGTCCTGACTTTC.

CDR3 nucleotide sequence: TGTGCCAGTAGTATGTCGGGATTTGGAGATACGCAGTATTTT. Translated: CASSMSGFGDTQYF. This rearrangement joins TRBV19 to TRBJ2-3; a possible D gene is TRBD2 (5 bases). Germline CDR1 reads LNHDA; CDR2 reads SQIVND (reference sequence). The V end was cut by 3 bases, the J end by 5 bases, with 12 bases between. The CDR3 totals 14 residues.

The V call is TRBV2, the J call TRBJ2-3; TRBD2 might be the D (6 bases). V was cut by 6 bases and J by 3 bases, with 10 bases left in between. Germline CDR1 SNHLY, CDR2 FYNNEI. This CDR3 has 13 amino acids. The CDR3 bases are TGTGCCAGCAGGGAGGGAGGAACAGATACGCAGTATTTT. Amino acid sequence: CASREGGTDTQYF.

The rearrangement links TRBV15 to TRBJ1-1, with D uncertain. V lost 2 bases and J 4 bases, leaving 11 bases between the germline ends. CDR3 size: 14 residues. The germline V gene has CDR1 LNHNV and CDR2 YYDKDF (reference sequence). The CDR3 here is CATSRPPPGTEAFF. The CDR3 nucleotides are TGTGCCACCAGCAGACCGCCCCCCGGCACTGAAGCTTTCTTT.

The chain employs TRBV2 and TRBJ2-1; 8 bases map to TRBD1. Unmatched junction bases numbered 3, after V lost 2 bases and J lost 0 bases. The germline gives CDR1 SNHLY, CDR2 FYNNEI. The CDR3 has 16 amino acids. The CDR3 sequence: CASSERQGPSYNEQFF. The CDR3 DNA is TGTGCCAGCAGTGAAAGACAGGGGCCCTCCTACAATGAGCAGTTCTTC.

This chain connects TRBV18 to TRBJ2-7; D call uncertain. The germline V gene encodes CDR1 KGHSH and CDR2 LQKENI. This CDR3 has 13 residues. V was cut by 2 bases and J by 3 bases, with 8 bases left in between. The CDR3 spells CASSPTQIYEQYF. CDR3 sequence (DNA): TGTGCCAGCTCACCAACCCAGATCTACGAGCAGTACTTC.

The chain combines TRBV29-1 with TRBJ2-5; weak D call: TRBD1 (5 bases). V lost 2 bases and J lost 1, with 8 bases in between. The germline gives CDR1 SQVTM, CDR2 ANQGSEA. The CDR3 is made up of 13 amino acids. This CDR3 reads CSVEPQGQETQYF. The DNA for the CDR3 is TGCAGCGTTGAACCGCAGGGCCAAGAGACCCAGTACTTC.

The CDR3 loop reads CASSSASFRGPAPGANVLTF. The CDR3 DNA reads as TGTGCCAGCAGCTCTGCAAGCTTCAGGGGCCCAGCTCCTGGGGCCAACGTCCTGACTTTC. The chain couples TRBV13 to TRBJ2-6, with D tentatively TRBD1 (6 bases). Germline values: CDR1 PRHDT, CDR2 FYEKMQ (reference sequence). This CDR3 is 20 amino acids long. Trimming removed 4 bases at V and 2 bases at J, with 24 bases between.